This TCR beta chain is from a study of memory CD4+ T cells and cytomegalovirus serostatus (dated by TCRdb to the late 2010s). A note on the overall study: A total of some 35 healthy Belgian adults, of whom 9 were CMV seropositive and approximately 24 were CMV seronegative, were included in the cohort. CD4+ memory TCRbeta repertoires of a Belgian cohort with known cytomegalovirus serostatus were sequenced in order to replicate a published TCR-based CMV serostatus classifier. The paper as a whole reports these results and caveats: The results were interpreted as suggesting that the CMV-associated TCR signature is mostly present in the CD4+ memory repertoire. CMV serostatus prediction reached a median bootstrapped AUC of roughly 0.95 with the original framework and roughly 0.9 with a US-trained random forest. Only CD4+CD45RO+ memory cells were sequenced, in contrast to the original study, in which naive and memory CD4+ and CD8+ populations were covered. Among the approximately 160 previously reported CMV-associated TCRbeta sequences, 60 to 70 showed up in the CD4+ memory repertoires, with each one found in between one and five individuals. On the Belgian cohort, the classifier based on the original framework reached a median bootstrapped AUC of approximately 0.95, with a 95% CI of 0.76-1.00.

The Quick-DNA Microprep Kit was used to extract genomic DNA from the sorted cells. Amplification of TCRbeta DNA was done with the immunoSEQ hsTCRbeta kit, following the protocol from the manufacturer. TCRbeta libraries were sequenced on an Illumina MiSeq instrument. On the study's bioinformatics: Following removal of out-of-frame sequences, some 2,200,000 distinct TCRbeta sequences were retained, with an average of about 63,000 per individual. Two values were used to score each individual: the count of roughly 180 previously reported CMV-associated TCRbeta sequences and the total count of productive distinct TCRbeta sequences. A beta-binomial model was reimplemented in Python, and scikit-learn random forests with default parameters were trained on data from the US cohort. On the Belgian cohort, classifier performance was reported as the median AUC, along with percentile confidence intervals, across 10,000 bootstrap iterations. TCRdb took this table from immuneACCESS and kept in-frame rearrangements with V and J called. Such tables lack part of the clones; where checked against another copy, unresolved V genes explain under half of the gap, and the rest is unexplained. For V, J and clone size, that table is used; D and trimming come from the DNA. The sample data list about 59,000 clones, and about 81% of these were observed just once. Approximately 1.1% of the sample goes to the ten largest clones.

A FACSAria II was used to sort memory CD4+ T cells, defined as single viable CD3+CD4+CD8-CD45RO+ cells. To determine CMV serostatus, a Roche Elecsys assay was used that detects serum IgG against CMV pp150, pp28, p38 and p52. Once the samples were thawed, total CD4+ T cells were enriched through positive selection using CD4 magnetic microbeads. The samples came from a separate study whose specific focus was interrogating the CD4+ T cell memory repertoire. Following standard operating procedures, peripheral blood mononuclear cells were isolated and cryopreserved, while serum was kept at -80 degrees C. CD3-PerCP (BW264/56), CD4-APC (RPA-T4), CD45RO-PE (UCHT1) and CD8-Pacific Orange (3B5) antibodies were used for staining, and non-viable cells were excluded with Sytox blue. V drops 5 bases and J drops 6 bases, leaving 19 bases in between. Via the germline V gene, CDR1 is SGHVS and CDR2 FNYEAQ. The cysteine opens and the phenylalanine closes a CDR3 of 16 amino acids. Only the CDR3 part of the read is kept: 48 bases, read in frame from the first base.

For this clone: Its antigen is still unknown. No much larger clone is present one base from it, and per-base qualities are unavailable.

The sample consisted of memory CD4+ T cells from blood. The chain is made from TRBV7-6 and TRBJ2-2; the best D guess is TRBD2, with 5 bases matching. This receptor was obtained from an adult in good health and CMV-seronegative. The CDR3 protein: CASSQTGPGTAGELFF. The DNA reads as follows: TGTGCCAGCAGCCAAACCGGGCCGGGAACGGCCGGGGAGCTGTTTTTT.